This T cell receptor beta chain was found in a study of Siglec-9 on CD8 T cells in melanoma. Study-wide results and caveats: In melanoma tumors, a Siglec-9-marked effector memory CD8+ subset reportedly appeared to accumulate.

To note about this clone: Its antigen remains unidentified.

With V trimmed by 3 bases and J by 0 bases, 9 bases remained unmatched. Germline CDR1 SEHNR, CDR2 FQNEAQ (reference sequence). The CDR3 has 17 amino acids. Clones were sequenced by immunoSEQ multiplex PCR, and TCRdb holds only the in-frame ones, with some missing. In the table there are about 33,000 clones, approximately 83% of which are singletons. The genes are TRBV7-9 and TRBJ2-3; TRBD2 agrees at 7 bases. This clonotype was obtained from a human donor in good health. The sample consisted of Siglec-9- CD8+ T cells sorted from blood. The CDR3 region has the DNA TGTGCCAGCAGCTTGGGAGACCTAGCGGCTAGCACAGATACGCAGTATTTT. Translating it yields CASSLGDLAASTDTQYF.